The 13 T cell receptor beta chains given below trace back to one sample, sequenced in a study of cytomegalovirus exposure and HLA in healthy donors. With 60 Vbeta and 13 Jbeta primers, the PCR was carried out. Libraries were prepared by immunoSEQ multiplex PCR; TCRdb keeps only in-frame clonotypes and omits some of them. Among 40,000 to 50,000 clones listed, around three quarters were seen once. Sample: PBMCs. All receptors come from a man aged 25-45 years in good health and CMV-seronegative.

The rearrangement uses TRBV4-1 and TRBJ2-1; possibly TRBD2 for D (6 bases). The CDR3 spans 17 residues. V shed 3 bases and J shed 9 bases, with 24 bases lying between them. Germline CDR1 MGHRA, CDR2 YSYEKL. The CDR3 DNA reads as TGCGCCAGCAGCCACCGGGGGACGGGAATTATTAGCGGTGAGCAGTTCTTC. This sequence encodes CASSHRGTGIISGEQFF.

The chain has TRBV7-2 and TRBJ2-5; maybe TRBD1 (6 bases). The length of the CDR3 is 14 residues. Per the germline V gene, CDR1 is SGHTA and CDR2 is FQGNSA. V gave up 5 bases and J gave up 1 base, with 11 bases separating them. CDR3 in amino acids: CASSPGQRQETQYF. DNA for the CDR3: TGTGCCAGCAGCCCCGGACAGCGCCAAGAGACCCAGTACTTC.

This clone was found once. The rearrangement uses TRBV5-1 and TRBJ2-1; 10 nucleotides line up with TRBD2. The CDR3 totals 17 residues. Trimming removed 2 bases from V and 0 bases from J; junction bases left unmatched: 5. CDR1 SGHRS and CDR2 YFSETQ come from the germline V gene. The CDR3 protein is CASSFGLAVSSYNEQFF. The DNA for the CDR3 is TGCGCCAGCAGCTTCGGACTAGCGGTGAGCTCCTACAATGAGCAGTTCTTC.

The genes are TRBV15 and TRBJ2-5; no clear D. The J call is doubtful: the DNA matches TRBJ2-7 better. This CDR3 comprises 15 residues. The germline gives CDR1 LNHNV, CDR2 YYDKDF (reference sequence). The CDR3 loop reads CATSRDAADSYEQYF. Here the CDR3 DNA reads TGTGCCACCAGCAGAGATGCGGCAGACTCCTACGAGCAGTACTTC.

The rearrangement uses TRBV27 and TRBJ2-7, with D hard to call. Looked up from germline, CDR1 is MNHEY and CDR2 is SMNVEV (reference sequence). This CDR3 contains 15 residues. The V and J ends lost 9 bases and 2 bases respectively, with 20 bases between them. DNA of the CDR3: TGTGCCAGTAAGAGAGGATTCAACCAAGCCTACGAGCAGTACTTC. It codes for CASKRGFNQAYEQYF.

This clone was found once. The chain uses TRBV6-6 and TRBJ1-5, with 10 bases identical to TRBD1. This CDR3 spans 16 amino acids. Germline V lookup: CDR1 MNHNY, CDR2 SVGAGI (reference sequence). J was trimmed by 2 bases and V by 6 bases; bases with no gene match: 7. The CDR3 region has the DNA TGTGCCAGCAGCCATAGGACAGGGGGTGGCAATCAGCCCCAGCATTTT. This sequence encodes CASSHRTGGGNQPQHF.

In its sample, this clone was seen a few times. The CDR3 is CAWSASYGVDTIYF. The CDR3 DNA reads TGTGCCTGGAGTGCTTCTTACGGGGTGGACACCATATATTTT. This chain connects TRBV30 to TRBJ1-3, with D uncertain. There are 14 residues in the CDR3. CDR1 GTSNPN and CDR2 SVGIG come from the germline V gene (reference sequence). Trimming took off 1 base at V and 8 bases at J, with 15 bases between the two ends.

The chain joins TRBV5-4 to TRBJ2-1; D may be TRBD1 (5 bases). V gave up 2 bases and J gave up 6 bases, with 18 bases separating them. The CDR3 contains 16 residues. Per germline, CDR1 SGHNT and CDR2 YYREEE (reference sequence). In DNA form, the CDR3 reads TGTGCCAGCAGCTTCGGTCGTGTCAGGGTGGGCAATGAGCAGTTCTTC. This translates into CASSFGRVRVGNEQFF.

The chain recombines TRBV18 with TRBJ2-1; 11 bases line up with TRBD2. V was clipped by 5 bases and J by 0 bases; unmatched bases: 12. This CDR3 has 19 amino acids. The germline V gene has CDR1 KGHSH and CDR2 LQKENI. The CDR3 DNA reads as TGTGCCAGCTCATGGTTAGCGGGAGGGGGATCGGGCTCCTACAATGAGCAGTTCTTC. Its translation is CASSWLAGGGSGSYNEQFF.

This clone was seen more than once but under ten times. The likely explanation is a read error, given a far larger clone one base away. Additional DNA sequences in this sample encode the identical CDR3. The chain has TRBV6-1 and TRBJ2-3, with 12 bases lining up with TRBD2. J gave up 4 bases and V 6 bases, and 5 bases lay outside the gene matches. The CDR3 totals 15 residues. Per the germline V gene, CDR1 is MNHNS and CDR2 is SASEGT. CDR3 region: CASSGLAGGPDTQYF. The CDR3 nucleotides are TGTGCCAGCAGCGGTCTAGCGGGAGGGCCAGATACGCAGTATTTT.

The V call is TRBV30, the J call TRBJ1-5; TRBD1 might be the D (6 bases). The CDR3 spans 14 residues. Germline V gene data show CDR1 as GTSNPN and CDR2 as SVGIG (reference sequence). Between the trimmed V and J ends, which lost 2 bases and 5 bases, there was a span of 13 bases. For the CDR3, the DNA is TGTGCCTGGAGTCCCGACAGGCACTATCAGCCCCAGCATTTT. Translated, it gives CAWSPDRHYQPQHF.

The sample holds a few counts of this clone. The gene calls are TRBV2 and TRBJ1-5; possibly TRBD1 for D (6 bases). Deletions cut 6 bases from V and 2 bases from J, with 14 bases between. This CDR3 spans 15 amino acids. Germline CDR1 reads SNHLY; CDR2 reads FYNNEI. The CDR3 loop reads CASRMDSGGNQPQHF. CDR3 in DNA: TGTGCCAGCAGGATGGACAGCGGGGGCAATCAGCCCCAGCATTTT.

This sequence joins TRBV27 and TRBJ1-2; D call uncertain. This CDR3 spans 13 amino acids. The germline V gene encodes CDR1 MNHEY and CDR2 SMNVEV (reference sequence). Deletions cut 3 bases from V and 2 bases from J, with 7 bases between. CDR3 in amino acids: CASSFTRNYGYTF. DNA of the CDR3: TGTGCCAGCAGTTTTACCCGGAACTATGGCTACACCTTC.